Listed below are T cell receptor beta chains from one sample, sequenced in a study of T-cell reconstitution after alpha-beta-depleted transplantation in children. TCRdb reprocessed the PCR reads with MiXCR, giving one entry per CDR3 protein. The sample records 230,000 or so distinct CDR3 sequences, about 12% being singletons. The source was PBMCs from the stem cell graft donor, collected from the stem cell graft. These receptors were obtained from a human donor who donated a stem cell graft to a child with acute lymphoblastic leukemia. Each CDR3 is given with its conserved first and last residue. Each record gives: clone size, J gene, V gene, D gene, CDR3 protein, CDR3 DNA. A D gene is named only where the DNA matches it firmly. Clone size is not always given. Where it is, it says once, few, many or a class for expanded clones.

. | TRBJ1-3 | TRBV28 | . | CASSLGEDKTGNTIYF | TGTGCCAGCAGCCTGGGGGAGGATAAGACTGGAAACACCATATATTTT
many | TRBJ2-3 | TRBV10-3 | TRBD1 | CAISETGTATDTQYF | TGTGCCATCAGTGAAACCGGGACAGCCACAGATACGCAGTATTTT
many | TRBJ2-2 | TRBV6-1 | TRBD1 | CASSGTGGTGELFF | TGTGCCAGCAGTGGGACAGGGGGCACCGGGGAGCTGTTTTTT
many | TRBJ1-2 | TRBV20-1 | . | CSVNTANYGYTF | TGCAGTGTCAACACGGCTAACTATGGCTACACCTTC
many | TRBJ2-5 | TRBV18 | . | CASSPPFETQYF | TGTGCCAGCTCACCACCCTTCGAAACCCAGTACTTC
many | TRBJ2-5 | TRBV18 | . | CASSLNRKETQYF | TGTGCCAGCTCACTGAACAGGAAAGAGACCCAGTACTTC
many | TRBJ1-4 | TRBV3-1 | TRBD1 | CASSGQGLTNEKLFF | TGTGCCAGCTCGGGACAGGGTTTGACTAATGAAAAACTGTTTTTT
many | TRBJ1-5 | TRBV5-1 | . | CASSLTGNSNQPQHF | TGCGCCAGCAGCTTGACGGGGAATAGCAATCAGCCCCAGCATTTT
many | TRBJ1-3 | TRBV27 | . | CASSLVQNGNTIYF | TGTGCCAGCAGTTTAGTACAGAATGGAAACACCATATATTTT
. | TRBJ1-2 | TRBV6-5 | . | CASRRRDTADGYTF | TGTGCCAGCAGGCGACGGGACACGGCGGATGGCTACACCTTC
many | TRBJ1-1 | TRBV5-1 | . | CASSWGASGRNTEAFF | TGCGCCAGCAGCTGGGGAGCGTCGGGTAGGAACACTGAAGCTTTCTTT
. | TRBJ1-5 | TRBV12-3/TRBV12-4 | . | CASSPTTGYSNQPQHF | TGTGCCAGCAGTCCCACGACAGGATATAGCAATCAGCCCCAGCATTTT
few | TRBJ2-7 | TRBV29-1 | TRBD1 | CSVEVDRAYEQYF | TGCAGCGTTGAAGTTGACAGGGCCTACGAGCAGTACTTC
once | TRBJ2-5 | TRBV11-1 | . | CASSLAQTDPSDQETQYF | TGTGCCAGCAGCTTAGCGCAGACGGACCCCTCCGACCAAGAGACCCAGTACTTC
. | TRBJ2-2 | TRBV19 | . | CASSIVSGNTGELFF | TGTGCCAGTAGTATAGTTTCGGGGAACACCGGGGAGCTGTTTTTT
many | TRBJ2-7 | TRBV18 | TRBD2 | CASSPGGNYEQYF | TGTGCCAGCTCACCGGGAGGGAATTACGAGCAGTACTTC
many | TRBJ2-5 | TRBV7-2 | TRBD1 | CASSVTGTGRRETQYF | TGTGCCAGCAGCGTAACCGGGACAGGGAGGCGGGAGACCCAGTACTTC
many | TRBJ2-7 | TRBV28 | . | CASNSRQRMGEQYF | TGTGCCAGCAACTCGAGGCAGCGAATGGGGGAGCAGTACTTC
. | TRBJ2-7 | TRBV7-1 | . | CASSSGHSYEQYF | TGTGCCAGCAGCTCAGGACACTCCTACGAGCAGTACTTC
many | TRBJ2-7 | TRBV20-1 | TRBD2 | CSARGLAGNYEQYF | TGCAGTGCTAGAGGACTAGCGGGAAACTACGAGCAGTACTTC
few | TRBJ1-6 | TRBV6-1 | . | CAVSGFEEGSSPLHF | TGTGCCGTATCGGGCTTCGAGGAAGGTAGTTCACCCCTCCACTTT
few | TRBJ2-7 | TRBV7-2 | TRBD2 | CASKSAGVAYEQYF | TGTGCCAGCAAGTCGGCGGGAGTTGCGTACGAGCAGTACTTC
many | TRBJ2-3 | TRBV28 | . | CASMKRLYTDTQYF | TGTGCCAGCATGAAGCGGCTATACACAGATACGCAGTATTTT
many | TRBJ2-1 | TRBV9 | TRBD1 | CASSVGDRGLYYNEQFF | TGTGCCAGCAGCGTGGGGGACAGGGGGCTTTACTACAATGAGCAGTTCTTC
many | TRBJ1-2 | TRBV15 | TRBD1 | CATVGDRGNYGYTF | TGTGCCACCGTTGGGGACAGGGGTAACTATGGCTACACCTTC
many | TRBJ2-2 | TRBV25-1 | TRBD2 | CASSESEGGRYTGELFF | TGTGCCAGCAGTGAATCCGAGGGAGGGAGGTACACCGGGGAGCTGTTTTTT
many | TRBJ1-1 | TRBV27 | TRBD1 | CASSPFAGGDEAFF | TGTGCCAGCAGTCCCTTTGCAGGGGGCGATGAAGCTTTCTTT
many | TRBJ1-2 | TRBV5-1 | . | CASSLAGSGGYTF | TGCGCCAGCAGCTTGGCCGGTTCGGGCGGCTACACCTTC
many | TRBJ1-1 | TRBV18 | . | CASSPSGRKNTEAFF | TGTGCCAGCTCACCATCGGGGCGGAAGAACACTGAAGCTTTCTTT